This TCR beta chain was captured by sequencing in a study of T-cell reconstitution after alpha-beta-depleted transplantation in children (dated by TCRdb to about 2016). As for the study more broadly: T-cell immune reconstitution after TCRalphabeta/CD19-depleted allogeneic hematopoietic cell transplantation in children was quantitatively tracked in the study by means of TCR repertoire profiling. The paper as a whole reports these results and caveats: Hyperexpanded clone frequencies declined over subsequent months; after one year, T-cell counts and TCRbeta diversity were mostly attributed to newly produced T cells. About two months after transplant, the apparently early recovery of alphabetaT-cell counts reportedly depended on just several hundred clones that had expanded rapidly and came from non-depleted graft cells. The high TCRbeta diversity at day 60 in some patients was ascribed to recipient T cells and intrathymic progenitors that had survived conditioning.

This clonotype came up a few times. What this receptor recognizes is not known. Base qualities were left out, and no much larger clone turns up one base away. V was cut back by 0 bases and J by 4 bases, leaving a gap of 15 bases between them. Including the terminal cysteine and phenylalanine, the CDR3 comprises 16 residues. The DNA shown is the 48-base CDR3, in frame from base 1. CDR1 and CDR2 (LGHNA, YSLEER) derive from the germline V gene. The library was produced with PCR. The sequencing machine was an Illumina HiSeq 2500. Molecular barcoding was employed in the preparation of TCR libraries, with unique molecular identifiers being used to normalize TCRbeta repertoire quantification. In-frame beta chains were kept once TCRdb had trimmed the public reads at Q25 with fastp and called clones with MiXCR. Under each unique CDR3 protein, matching rows form one entry showing the most common genes and DNA. This sample gives about 200,000 distinct CDR3 sequences in total; about 6.6% of them show up just once. The top ten constitute around 5% of the sample.

Interpreted using the paper, the treatment or condition label stands for: allogeneic hematopoietic cell transplantation with graft depleted of TCRalphabeta T cells and CD19 B cells. The transplant recipients were children given TCRalphabeta/CD19-depleted allogeneic hematopoietic cell grafts. Here the sequenced sample was PBMCs, taken before TCRalphabeta/CD19-depleted stem cell transplant. The rearranged chain carries TRBV4-3 and TRBJ1-2; no D gene is confidently identified. The origin of this receptor is a boy aged 2 to 10 with acute lymphoblastic leukemia, due to receive a stem cell transplant. The CDR3 has the sequence CASSQDRGRILYGYTF. The nucleotide sequence reads TGCGCCAGCAGCCAAGACCGAGGACGGATTCTCTATGGCTACACCTTC.